This TCR beta chain was identified during a study of CD8 T cells in Susac syndrome. RNA amounts of roughly 0.45 to 1 ug underwent reverse transcription with random hexamers. TCRdb reanalysed the immunoSEQ multiplex PCR reads using MiXCR and keeps one entry per CDR3 protein. The sample gives 150,000 or so distinct CDR3 sequences, approximately 95% of which show up once; 0.16% is in the top ten. Specimen: CD4+ T cells from PBMCs. The receptor comes from a human donor with Susac syndrome.

In nucleotides, the CDR3 is TGCAGCGTTGAAGGGGTCCGGGACGGTGGTCTATACGAGCAGTACTTC. Protein: CSVEGVRDGGLYEQYF. The chain carries TRBV29-1 and TRBJ2-7; perhaps D is TRBD1 or TRBD2 (5 bases each). V was cut by 1 base and J by 4 bases, with 20 bases left in between. Germline V lookup: CDR1 SQVTM, CDR2 ANQGSEA. The CDR3 is 16 amino acids.